This T cell receptor beta chain was documented in a study of T cells in Graves' hyperthyroidism and ophthalmopathy. General study results and limits: The model identified upcoming ophthalmopathy a median approximately 6.5 months ahead of onset.

Trimming cost V 5 bases and J 0 bases, with 8 bases left between them. Germline V CDR1 and CDR2: MNHEY, SMNVEV (reference sequence). CDR3 length: 15 amino acids. Amplification yielded TCR beta CDR3 regions, with RNA transcripts as the source. A first-round RT-PCR of the TCR CDR3 used the HTBI primer set. Each CDR3 protein gets one entry after TCRdb re-called the multiplex PCR reads with MiXCR. This sample has 250,000 to 300,000 distinct CDR3 sequences, with approximately 13% found just once. This clonotype was detected many times. Its antigen is unidentified. The sample consisted of blood. This rearrangement joins TRBV27 to TRBJ1-6; D unresolved. This clonotype was obtained from a woman aged 35 to 49 with Graves' hyperthyroidism. The CDR3 protein is CASSLSGSYNSPLHF. Written as DNA, the CDR3 is TGTGCCAGCAGTCTCTCGGGCTCCTATAATTCACCCCTCCACTTT.